A single sample is the source of the 30 T cell receptor beta chains below, sequenced in a study of cytomegalovirus exposure and HLA in healthy donors. PCR primers comprised 60 Vbeta and 13 Jbeta primers. Sequencing used immunoSEQ multiplex PCR; TCRdb keeps in-frame clones, though not all of them. The sample has about 58,000 clones. Material: PBMCs. The receptors originated from a young woman in good health and CMV-seronegative.

The gene calls are TRBV29-1 and TRBJ2-1, with 10 bases aligning to TRBD1. The J segment lost 4 bases and the V segment lost 3 bases, leaving 3 bases of the junction unmatched. CDR3 size: 14 residues. Per germline, CDR1 SQVTM and CDR2 ANQGSEA. CDR3 sequence: CSVERDRGYNEQFF. For the CDR3, the DNA is TGCAGCGTTGAGCGGGACAGGGGATACAATGAGCAGTTCTTC.

The chain recombines TRBV25-1 with TRBJ1-2; 11 bases map to TRBD1. The V segment lost 6 bases and the J segment 8 bases; nucleotides outside the gene matches: 11. CDR3 size: 15 residues. Germline values: CDR1 MGHDK, CDR2 SYGVNS. The CDR3 protein is CASSGQGASLLGYTF. CDR3 nucleotide sequence: TGTGCCAGCAGCGGACAGGGGGCCAGTCTCTTGGGCTACACCTTC.

V is TRBV19 and J is TRBJ1-1; D perhaps matches TRBD1 (5 bases). Trimming took off 3 bases at V and 6 bases at J, with 17 bases between the two ends. The germline CDR1 and CDR2 sequences are LNHDA and SQIVND (reference sequence). The CDR3 sequence is 15 residues long. The DNA for the CDR3 is TGTGCCAGTAGTATCCGACAGTCGACCGGCGCTGAAGCTTTCTTT. Encoded protein: CASSIRQSTGAEAFF.

In DNA, the CDR3 is TGTGCCAGCAGCGTCCATCCCGCAGGAAAAGAGACCCAGTACTTC. Its protein product is CASSVHPAGKETQYF. The J gene is TRBJ2-5, the V gene TRBV9; D not resolved. V shed 2 bases and J shed 3 bases, with 14 bases lying between them. Germline V gives CDR1 SGDLS, CDR2 YYNGEE. The CDR3 length is 15 residues.

The rearrangement links TRBV15 to TRBJ2-5; 7 bases agree with TRBD2. Germline CDR1 reads LNHNV; CDR2 reads YYDKDF (reference sequence). There are 14 residues in the CDR3. Trimming removed 1 base from V and 5 bases from J; junction bases left unmatched: 4. CDR3 loop: CATSRVGEGETQYF. The DNA for the CDR3 is TGTGCCACCAGCAGAGTTGGGGAGGGCGAGACCCAGTACTTC.

The chain carries TRBV18 and TRBJ2-7, with D possibly matching TRBD2 (6 bases). Trimming shortened V by 2 bases and J by 0 bases, and 20 bases separated the two germline ends. Per the germline V gene, CDR1 is KGHSH and CDR2 is LQKENI. This CDR3 contains 18 residues. The CDR3 DNA is TGTGCCAGCTCACCAGTTGCGGGGTGGGGCAGTCACTCCTACGAGCAGTACTTC. It codes for CASSPVAGWGSHSYEQYF.

V usage is TRBV4-1 and J usage is TRBJ1-2; D is unclear. The CDR3 runs to 13 residues. The V gene lost 0 bases and the J gene lost 5 bases, with 7 bases spanning the gap. Germline assignment: CDR1 MGHRA and CDR2 YSYEKL. CDR3 sequence reads: CASSQDYQYGYTF. Here the CDR3 DNA reads TGCGCCAGCAGCCAAGATTACCAGTATGGCTACACCTTC.

The chain links TRBV5-4 to TRBJ2-5; possibly TRBD2 for D (6 bases). Germline-derived CDR1 and CDR2 are SGHNT and YYREEE (reference sequence). There are 15 residues in the CDR3. Deletions cut 3 bases from V and 5 bases from J, with 17 bases between. CDR3: CASSSPARGWETQYF. The DNA for the CDR3 is TGTGCCAGCAGCTCCCCTGCGCGGGGCTGGGAGACCCAGTACTTC.

The CDR3 loop reads CASYRGDGRAFF. In nucleotides, the CDR3 is TGCGCCAGTTACAGGGGCGACGGGCGAGCTTTCTTT. This chain joins TRBV5-1 and TRBJ1-1, with TRBD1 identical over 7 bases. In germline, CDR1 is SGHRS, CDR2 YFSETQ. The V gene end was trimmed by 8 bases and the J gene end by 10 bases; junction bases not matched to a gene: 11. The CDR3 is 12 amino acids.

The J gene is TRBJ2-3, the V gene TRBV18; D remains ambiguous. This CDR3 contains 10 residues. Germline V gives CDR1 KGHSH, CDR2 LQKENI. V lost 6 bases and J lost 5, with 3 bases in between. The CDR3 reads CASSRDTQYF. In DNA form, the CDR3 reads TGTGCCAGCTCCAGAGATACGCAGTATTTT.

The chain couples TRBV7-8 to TRBJ2-2, with D tentatively TRBD1 (5 bases). V was shortened by 0 bases and J by 6 bases, with 8 bases between the two germline ends. The CDR3 is made up of 14 amino acids. Per germline, CDR1 SGHVS and CDR2 FQNEAQ. The CDR3, as DNA: TGTGCCAGCAGCTTAGCGGGGCTCGCCGGGGAGCTGTTTTTT. As protein: CASSLAGLAGELFF.

The chain couples TRBV18 to TRBJ1-4; D gene uncertain. The CDR3 contains 13 residues. The ends were cut back, 2 bases at V and 12 bases at J, with 13 bases in the middle. Germline CDR1 and CDR2: KGHSH and LQKENI. DNA for the CDR3: TGTGCCAGCTCACCATCTCGAGAGTTCGAACTGTTTTTT. Protein: CASSPSREFELFF. The variable domain in full, completed from reference TRBV18 and TRBJ1-4, reads NAGVMQNPRHLVRRRGQEARLRCSPMKGHSHVYWYRQLPEEGLKFMVYLQKENIIDESGMPKERFSAEFPKEGPSILRIQQVVRGDSAAYFCASSPSREFELFFGSGTQLSVL.

The genes are TRBV29-1 and TRBJ2-7; D unresolved. Per the germline V gene, CDR1 is SQVTM and CDR2 is ANQGSEA. The CDR3 sequence is 14 residues long. The V gene lost 5 bases and the J gene lost 4 bases, with 18 bases spanning the gap. This CDR3 is CSVRQPGSTYEQYF. The CDR3 DNA is TGCAGCGTTCGACAACCCGGTTCGACGTACGAGCAGTACTTC.

The chain joins TRBV5-5 to TRBJ1-2; a weak D match, TRBD1 (6 bases). The CDR3 spans 14 residues. V gave up 4 bases and J gave up 7 bases, with 17 bases separating them. The V gene's germline CDR1 is SGHKS and CDR2 YYEKEE (reference sequence). The CDR3 coding sequence is TGTGCCAGCAGCCCCCAGTGGGGGCGGTTTGGCTACACCTTC. Translated: CASSPQWGRFGYTF.

CDR3 bases: TGTGCCAGCAGCCAGGACTGGAGCACAGATACGCAGTATTTT. Its translation is CASSQDWSTDTQYF. The chain recombines TRBV7-3 with TRBJ2-3, with a weak D call TRBD2 (5 bases). With 5 bases removed from V and 0 bases from J, the gap between germline ends came to 9 bases. Germline CDR1 SGHTA, CDR2 FQGTGA. The CDR3 is 14 amino acids.

Remarks on this clone: Other nucleotide sequences from this sample produce the same CDR3. The chain uses TRBV7-3 and TRBJ1-1; TRBD1 matches 8 bases. This CDR3 is 14 amino acids long. The V and J ends lost 5 bases and 1 base, in that order; junction bases with no gene match: 3. Germline V CDR1 and CDR2: SGHTA, FQGTGA. The chain's CDR3 is CASSLDRENTEAFF. The CDR3 bases are TGTGCCAGCAGCCTGGACAGGGAGAACACTGAAGCTTTCTTT.

The rearrangement joins TRBV5-1 to TRBJ2-7; tentative D call: TRBD2 (6 bases). V lost 0 bases and J lost 0, with 10 bases in between. Germline loops: CDR1 SGHRS, CDR2 YFSETQ. This CDR3 region has 15 residues. The CDR3 here is CASSLDRGGSYEQYF. CDR3 bases: TGCGCCAGCAGCTTGGATAGGGGAGGCTCCTACGAGCAGTACTTC.

This chain uses TRBV5-1 with TRBJ1-1, with D unclear. The CDR3 covers 14 residues. V was pared by 4 bases and J by 3 bases, with 13 bases between. CDR1 is SGHRS and CDR2 is YFSETQ in the germline V gene. CDR3 loop: CASSTIDSDTEAFF. The CDR3 region has the DNA TGCGCCAGCAGCACCATCGACTCTGACACTGAAGCTTTCTTT.

The genes are TRBV29-1 and TRBJ2-3; 9 bases fit TRBD1. From germline, CDR1 is SQVTM and CDR2 ANQGSEA. Trimming cost V 6 bases and J 0 bases; bases outside gene matches: 4. The CDR3 is made up of 14 amino acids. In nucleotides, the CDR3 is TGCAGCGTAGGACAGGGGCTCAGCACAGATACGCAGTATTTT. Its protein product is CSVGQGLSTDTQYF.

This chain joins TRBV18 and TRBJ2-3; no clear D gene. V lost 2 bases to trimming and J lost 1 base, with 13 bases between them. The CDR3 covers 16 residues. Germline V gene sequence: CDR1 KGHSH, CDR2 LQKENI. CDR3 bases: TGTGCCAGCTCACCATTCACAACACCCCGCACAGATACGCAGTATTTT. Residues: CASSPFTTPRTDTQYF.

As for this clone: The sample carries other DNA sequences with the same CDR3. The chain uses TRBV6-6 and TRBJ2-7, with TRBD1 matching 7 bases. Germline CDR1 is MNHNY and CDR2 is SVGAGI (reference sequence). This CDR3 spans 15 amino acids. V trimming: 0 bases; J trimming: 7 bases; junction bases outside the gene matches: 9. The CDR3, as DNA: TGTGCCAGCAGTTACTCGCCCGACAGGGTCGATGAGCAGTACTTC. Its protein is CASSYSPDRVDEQYF.

The V call is TRBV29-1, the J call TRBJ1-2; no clear D gene. The ends were cut back, 2 bases at V and 2 bases at J, with 12 bases in the middle. The length of the CDR3 is 14 residues. The germline V gene has CDR1 SQVTM and CDR2 ANQGSEA. CDR3 coding DNA: TGCAGCGTTGAACCCGGTCACAGAAACTATGGCTACACCTTC. It specifies CSVEPGHRNYGYTF.

This sequence joins TRBV6-4 and TRBJ1-1; the match to TRBD1 covers 8 bases. Germline V gene lookup returns CDR1 MRHNA and CDR2 SNTAGT. The V and J ends lost 4 bases and 4 bases, in that order; junction bases with no gene match: 5. The CDR3 extends over 14 amino acids. The DNA of the CDR3 is TGTGCCAGCAGTGCGGACAGGGCAAGCACTGAAGCTTTCTTT. It codes for CASSADRASTEAFF.

V and J are TRBV4-1 and TRBJ1-2; D perhaps matches TRBD1 (6 bases). The CDR3 covers 18 residues. V lost 0 bases, J lost 5 bases, and 22 bases lay in between. The germline CDR1 and CDR2 sequences are MGHRA and YSYEKL. CDR3: CASSQERGGALIPYGYTF. CDR3 nucleotides: TGCGCCAGCAGCCAAGAAAGAGGGGGTGCCCTTATCCCGTATGGCTACACCTTC.

The chain employs TRBV19 and TRBJ1-2, with D hard to call. Between the trimmed V and J ends, which lost 3 bases and 7 bases, there was a span of 12 bases. Germline loops: CDR1 LNHDA, CDR2 SQIVND (reference sequence). The CDR3 has 13 residues. The CDR3 coding sequence is TGTGCCAGTAGTATTTTCTGGGCCGCTGGCTACACCTTC. Amino acids: CASSIFWAAGYTF.

The chain uses TRBV5-1 and TRBJ2-6; 12 positions match TRBD1. Trimming took 0 bases from V and 0 from J; bases not matched to a gene: 7. Per germline, CDR1 SGHRS and CDR2 YFSETQ. The CDR3 is 20 residues long. The CDR3 DNA reads as TGCGCCAGCAGCTTGGGGGGACAGGGGGCGGAGGTCTCTGGGGCCAACGTCCTGACTTTC. The encoded protein is CASSLGGQGAEVSGANVLTF. The full variable domain, completed using reference TRBV5-1 and TRBJ2-6, is KAGVTQTPRYLIKTRGQQVTLSCSPISGHRSVSWYQQTPGQGLQFLFEYFSETQRNKGNFPGRFSGRQFSNSRSEMNVSTLELGDSALYLCASSLGGQGAEVSGANVLTFGAGSRLTVL.

This rearrangement joins TRBV6-1 to TRBJ1-2; D is perhaps TRBD1 (6 bases). The CDR3 contains 11 residues. The germline CDR1 and CDR2 sequences are MNHNS and SASEGT. The V gene lost 7 bases and the J gene lost 14 bases, with 17 bases spanning the gap. The CDR3 loop is CASTGTRRATF. The CDR3 nucleotides read TGTGCCAGCACCGGGACACGTCGGGCTACCTTC.

The chain is built from TRBV6-5 and TRBJ1-3, with D possibly matching TRBD1 (5 bases). The CDR3 is 16 residues long. CDR1 and CDR2 (germline): MNHEY, SVGAGI. The V and J ends lost 4 bases and 0 bases respectively, with 13 bases between them. The CDR3 sequence: CASSWGGISSGNTIYF. Here the CDR3 DNA reads TGTGCCAGCAGTTGGGGGGGGATTTCCTCTGGAAACACCATATATTTT.

This chain connects TRBV19 to TRBJ1-2, with D tentatively TRBD1 (6 bases). There are 15 residues in the CDR3. Germline CDR1 reads LNHDA; CDR2 reads SQIVND (reference sequence). V was shortened by 10 bases and J by 4 bases, with 22 bases between the two germline ends. The CDR3 bases are TGTGCCACCTCCCCCCTACCACAGGGCTCCTATGGCTACACCTTC. Translated, it gives CATSPLPQGSYGYTF.

This chain connects TRBV9 to TRBJ2-1, with unresolved D. The CDR3 is made up of 13 amino acids. With 4 bases removed from V and 5 bases from J, the gap between germline ends came to 10 bases. Germline loops: CDR1 SGDLS, CDR2 YYNGEE. This CDR3 is CASSPRSDNEQFF. The CDR3 nucleotides read TGTGCCAGCAGCCCGCGCAGCGACAATGAGCAGTTCTTC.